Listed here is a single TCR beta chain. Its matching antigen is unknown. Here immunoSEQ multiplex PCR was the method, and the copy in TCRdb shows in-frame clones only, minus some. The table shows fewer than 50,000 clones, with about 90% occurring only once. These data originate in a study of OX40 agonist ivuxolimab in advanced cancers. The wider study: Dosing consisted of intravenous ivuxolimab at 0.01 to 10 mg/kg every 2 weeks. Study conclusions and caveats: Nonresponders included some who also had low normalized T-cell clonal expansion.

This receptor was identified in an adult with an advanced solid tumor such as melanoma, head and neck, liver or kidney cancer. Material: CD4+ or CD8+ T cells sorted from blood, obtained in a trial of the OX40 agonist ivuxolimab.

In DNA form, the CDR3 reads TGTGCCAGCAGTTTACTTTATGCCGGGACTAGCGGTTCCGGTGAGCAGTTCTTC. Amino acid sequence: CASSLLYAGTSGSGEQFF. J is TRBJ2-1 and V is TRBV27, with 11 bases aligning to TRBD2. CDR1 is MNHEY, CDR2 SMNVEV, per germline (reference sequence). Trimming cost V 2 bases and J 9 bases; bases outside gene matches: 15. This CDR3 is built from 18 residues.